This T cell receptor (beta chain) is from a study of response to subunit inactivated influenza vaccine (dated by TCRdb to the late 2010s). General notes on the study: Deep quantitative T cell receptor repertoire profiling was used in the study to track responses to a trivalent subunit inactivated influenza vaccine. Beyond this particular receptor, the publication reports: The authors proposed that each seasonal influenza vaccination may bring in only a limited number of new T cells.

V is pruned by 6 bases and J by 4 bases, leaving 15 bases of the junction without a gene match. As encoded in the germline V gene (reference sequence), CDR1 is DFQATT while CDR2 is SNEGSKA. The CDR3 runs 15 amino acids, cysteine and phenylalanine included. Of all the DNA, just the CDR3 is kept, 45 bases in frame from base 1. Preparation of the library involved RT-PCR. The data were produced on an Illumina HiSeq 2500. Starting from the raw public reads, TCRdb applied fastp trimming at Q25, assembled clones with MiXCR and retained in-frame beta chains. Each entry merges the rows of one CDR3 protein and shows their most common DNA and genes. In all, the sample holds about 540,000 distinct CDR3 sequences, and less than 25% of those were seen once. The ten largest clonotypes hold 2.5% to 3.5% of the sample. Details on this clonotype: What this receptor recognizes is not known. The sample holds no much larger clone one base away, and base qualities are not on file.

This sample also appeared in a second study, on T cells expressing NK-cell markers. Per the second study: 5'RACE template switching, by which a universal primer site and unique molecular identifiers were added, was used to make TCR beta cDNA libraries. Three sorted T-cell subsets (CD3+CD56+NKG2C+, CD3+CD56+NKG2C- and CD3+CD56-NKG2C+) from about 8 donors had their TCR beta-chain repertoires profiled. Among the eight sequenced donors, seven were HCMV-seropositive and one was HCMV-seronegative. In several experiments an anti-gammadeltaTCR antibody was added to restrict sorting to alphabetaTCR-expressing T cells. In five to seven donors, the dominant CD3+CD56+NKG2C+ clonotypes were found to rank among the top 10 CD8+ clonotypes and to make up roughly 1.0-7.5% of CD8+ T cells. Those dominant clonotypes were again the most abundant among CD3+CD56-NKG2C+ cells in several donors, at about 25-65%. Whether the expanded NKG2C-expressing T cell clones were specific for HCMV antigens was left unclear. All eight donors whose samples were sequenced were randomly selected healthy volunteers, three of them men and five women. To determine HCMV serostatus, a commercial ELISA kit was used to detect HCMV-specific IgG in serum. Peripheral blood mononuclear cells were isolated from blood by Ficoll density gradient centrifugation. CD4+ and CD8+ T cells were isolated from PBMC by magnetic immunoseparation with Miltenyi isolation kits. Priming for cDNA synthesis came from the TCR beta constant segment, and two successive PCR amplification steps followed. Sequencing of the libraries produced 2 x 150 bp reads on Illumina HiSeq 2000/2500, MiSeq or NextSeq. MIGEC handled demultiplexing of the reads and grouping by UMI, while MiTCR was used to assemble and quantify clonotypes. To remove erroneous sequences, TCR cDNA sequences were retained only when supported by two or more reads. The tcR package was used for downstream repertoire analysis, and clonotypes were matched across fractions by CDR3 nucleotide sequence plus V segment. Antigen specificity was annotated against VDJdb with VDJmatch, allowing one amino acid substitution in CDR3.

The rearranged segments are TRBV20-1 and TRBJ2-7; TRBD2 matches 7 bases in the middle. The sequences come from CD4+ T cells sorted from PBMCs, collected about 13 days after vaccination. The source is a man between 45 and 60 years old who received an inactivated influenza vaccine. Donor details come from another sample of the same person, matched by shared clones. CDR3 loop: CSARRKGGTRYEQYF. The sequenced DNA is TGCAGTGCCCGACGAAAGGGAGGGACGAGATACGAGCAGTACTTC.